This TCR beta chain is from a study of blood T cells in healthy people across ages. General study findings and limits: Measured against age, TCR beta diversity per million T cells decreased in a roughly linear manner.

Each donor had approximately 10 milliliters of peripheral blood drawn. Each sample yielded at least 6 million isolated PBMCs. Through a sample-barcoded 5' primer and a J-beta primer mix, a second PCR was run for roughly 6 to 12 cycles. TCRdb redid the calling of the 5' RACE reads with MiXCR, one entry per CDR3 protein. The table has approximately 730,000 distinct CDR3 sequences, 35% to 45% seen once. This CDR3 is 12 amino acids long. Per the germline V gene, CDR1 is GTSNPN and CDR2 is SVGIG (reference sequence). In the case of this clonotype: The antigen is unknown.

The sequenced sample consisted of blood. The rearrangement uses TRBV30 and TRBJ2-5; D remains ambiguous. The tail of the sequence fits TRBJ2-7 better, so the J call may be wrong. The TCR originated in a woman aged 60-75 years in good health. The CDR3 region has the DNA TGTGCCTGGAGCCTCTCAGGACACGAGCAGTACTTC. Residues: CAWSLSGHEQYF.